This T cell receptor (beta chain) is drawn from a study of OX40 agonist ivuxolimab in advanced cancers. The repertoire was sequenced with immunoSEQ multiplex PCR; TCRdb's copy has only in-frame clones and lacks some. This table holds around 79,000 clones, around nine tenths found once. The V gene lost 0 bases and the J gene lost 5 bases, with 8 bases spanning the gap. The CDR3 covers 13 residues. CDR1 is SEHNR and CDR2 is FQNEAQ in the germline V gene (reference sequence). This sample comprised CD4+ or CD8+ T cells sorted from blood, obtained in a trial of the OX40 agonist ivuxolimab. The origin of this receptor is an adult with an advanced solid tumor such as melanoma, head and neck, liver or kidney cancer. J is TRBJ2-7 and V is TRBV7-9; no firm D call. The CDR3 spells CASSLALRDEQYF. As DNA, the CDR3 is TGTGCCAGCAGCTTAGCCTTAAGAGACGAGCAGTACTTC.